These 22 T cell receptor beta chains were sequenced from one sample in a study of tumor-infiltrating lymphocytes in primary liver carcinoma. Between roughly 17 and 31 mg of unsorted bulk tissue served as the source from which RNA and DNA were co-extracted. Starting material of 400 to 600 ng total RNA yielded TCR beta cDNA via a constant-region primer. The TCR beta library was amplified through three nested multiplex PCR rounds in a modified ARM-PCR procedure. Use of TRBV1-TRBV30 forward primers with a C-beta reverse primer characterized the first two PCR rounds, which lasted around 10 cycles each. TCRdb re-derived calls from the multiplex PCR reads in MiXCR, one entry per CDR3 protein. Among tens of thousands of distinct CDR3 sequences listed, about 78% were seen once. The sequencing input was liver tumor tissue from sampling region 5. Subset described: tumor region T5, tumor centre. The receptors come from a man aged 35-49 years with primary liver carcinoma and hepatitis B virus infection.

Comment on this clonotype: Sequence at one end of the junction differs from germline and may be a read error. The chain employs TRBV6-6 and TRBJ1-5, with D possibly matching TRBD1 (5 bases). CDR1 is MNHNY and CDR2 is SVGAGI in the germline V gene (reference sequence). The CDR3 has 15 amino acids. CDR3 nucleotides: TGTGCCAGCCAAAGGAGGGACTTTAGCAATCAGCCTCAGCATTTT. Protein: CASQRRDFSNQPQHF.

This clonotype has ten or more counts. The chain uses TRBV28 and TRBJ2-5, with D maybe TRBD1 (6 bases). This CDR3 is built from 15 residues. Germline V gives CDR1 MDHEN, CDR2 SYDVKM. Trimming took 3 bases from V and 3 from J, leaving 14 bases between them. CDR3 in DNA: TGTGCCAGCAGTTTCCCCAGTCCAGGGGAAGAGACCCAGTACTTC. As protein: CASSFPSPGEETQYF.

This clonotype was recorded only once. The junction differs from germline at one of its ends, possibly a read error. The V call is TRBV30, the J call TRBJ1-1; D is uncertain. The CDR3 consists of 14 residues. The germline V gene has CDR1 GTSNPN and CDR2 SVGIG (reference sequence). CDR3 sequence reads: CAWSVGFSNTEAFF. CDR3 in DNA: TGTGCCTGGAGTGTAGGCTTCTCGAATACTGAAGCCTTCTTT.

The chain employs TRBV2 and TRBJ2-7; perhaps TRBD1 as D (5 bases). The germline CDR1 and CDR2 sequences are SNHLY and FYNNEI. V lost 4 bases to trimming and J lost 3 bases, with 7 bases between them. The CDR3 totals 12 residues. As DNA, the CDR3 is TGTGCCAGCAGTGTCCAGGGCTACGAGCAGTACTTC. Protein product: CASSVQGYEQYF. Full variable domain (rest looked up from reference TRBV2 and TRBJ2-7): EPEVTQTPSHQVTQMGQEVILRCVPISNHLYFYWYRQILGQKVEFLVSFYNNEISEKSEIFDDQFSVERPDGSNFTLKIRSTKLEDSAMYFCASSVQGYEQYFGPGTRLTVT.

This chain links TRBV12-3 or TRBV12-4 with TRBJ2-1, with no clear D. The CDR3 runs to 11 residues. The V end lost 1 base, the J end lost 8 bases, and 3 bases lay between the germline ends. CDR3 DNA sequence: TGTGCCAGCAGTTTAGGGCATGAGCAGTTCTTC. It is translated as CASSLGHEQFF.

By share of the sample, this clonotype is medium-sized. The chain employs TRBV12-3 or TRBV12-4 and TRBJ1-2, with TRBD1 matching 11 bases. Trimming removed 4 bases from V and 10 bases from J; junction bases left unmatched: 5. The CDR3 runs 13 residues. The CDR3 DNA follows: TGTGCCAGCAGTTCCTGGGACAGGGGGGACTACACCTTC. This sequence encodes CASSSWDRGDYTF.

The sample holds many counts of this clonotype. The V call is TRBV21-1, the J call TRBJ2-1; no check of the table's D call, TRBD1, against the DNA was made. TRBV21-1 is a pseudogene locus. The CDR3 extends over 15 amino acids. CDR3 sequence: CASSSRGATDNEQFF. The DNA for the CDR3 is TGTGCCAGCAGCTCCCGGGGCGCGACAGACAATGAGCAGTTCTTC.

Turning to this clonotype: As the CDR3 is not closed by the conserved phenylalanine or tryptophan, this likely results from a read error. The rearrangement links TRBV2 to TRBJ1-5, with 7 bases that match TRBD1. Germline CDR1 is SNHLY and CDR2 is FYNNEI. The CDR3 is made up of 14 amino acids. CDR3 bases: TGTGCCAGAAGCGCGGTAGGGGGCAATCATCCCCAGCATTCT. Translating it yields CARSAVGGNHPQHS.

In this sample, this clonotype turned up many times. The CDR3 end shows no conserved phenylalanine or tryptophan, and so a read error is likely. The chain has TRBV5-6 and TRBJ1-2, with 7 nucleotides matching TRBD1. The CDR3 sequence is 14 residues long. V lost 0 bases, J lost 5 bases, and 4 bases stayed unmatched. Germline V gives CDR1 SGHDT, CDR2 YYEEEE. CDR3 sequence (DNA): TGTGCCAGCAGCTTGGGACAGGGTGATTATGGCTACACCTCC. The encoded protein is CASSLGQGDYGYTS.

Turning to this clonotype: One end of the junction varies from germline; a read error may be responsible. CDR3 loop: CASNYGLADDTDTQYF. In DNA form, the CDR3 reads TGTGCCAGCAACTACGGACTAGCGGACGACACAGATACGCAATATTTT. This chain links TRBV7-8 with TRBJ2-3; 10 nucleotides line up with TRBD2. CDR3 length: 16 amino acids. CDR1 and CDR2 from the germline V gene are SGHVS and FQNEAQ.

Regarding this clonotype: At one end the junction does not follow the germline gene, possibly because of a read error. The genes are TRBV12-3 or TRBV12-4 and TRBJ2-5; 7 bases agree with TRBD1. The CDR3 runs 14 residues. The CDR3 protein is CASVQGQLQETRYF. In DNA form, the CDR3 reads TGTGCCAGCGTTCAGGGACAGCTCCAAGAGACCCGGTACTTC.

Comments on this clonotype: The CDR3 carries no conserved terminal phenylalanine or tryptophan, so it likely arises from a read error. The gene calls are TRBV12-3 or TRBV12-4 and TRBJ2-5, with D perhaps given as TRBD1 or TRBD2 (7 bases each). The CDR3 contains 13 residues. CDR3 region: CASNRSGTEIQYL. As DNA, the CDR3 is TGTGCCAGCAACCGAAGCGGGACAGAGATCCAGTACCTC.

A word on this clonotype: Compared with germline, one end of the junction differs, possibly owing to a read error. The chain recombines TRBV11-3 with TRBJ2-1, with D unclear. This CDR3 has 12 residues. Germline lookup yields CDR1 SGHNT and CDR2 YENEEA. This CDR3 is CASSLNANKKFF. The DNA of the CDR3 is TGTGCTAGCAGCTTAAATGCCAATAAGAAGTTCTTC.

About this clonotype: Relative to the germline gene, one junction end is altered; a read error may explain this. In DNA form, the CDR3 reads TGTGCCAGCAACTTAGGAGGGTCTCATCAGCCCCATCATTTT. The encoded protein is CASNLGGSHQPHHF. The chain employs TRBV13 and TRBJ1-5; no clear D gene. Germline V gene data show CDR1 as PRHDT and CDR2 as FYEKMQ (reference sequence). This CDR3 has 14 amino acids.

The chain employs TRBV11-2 and TRBJ2-7, with D perhaps matching TRBD2 (6 bases). The CDR3 spans 12 residues. The germline V gene encodes CDR1 SGHAT and CDR2 FQNNGV. The CDR3 reads CVSSPGGYEQYV. CDR3 DNA sequence: TGTGTCAGTAGTCCCGGGGGCTACGAGCAGTACGTC.

CDR3 nucleotide sequence: TGCAGCGTAGTTGCCCAAAGCCGGCTAGCCAAAAACATTCAGTACTTC. Protein: CSVVAQSRLAKNIQYF. This chain uses TRBV29-1 with TRBJ2-4; D remains ambiguous. Between the trimmed V and J ends, which lost 6 bases and 0 bases, there was a span of 18 bases. The CDR3 extends over 16 amino acids. Germline V gene lookup returns CDR1 SQVTM and CDR2 ANQGSEA.

This clonotype was seen once. A much more abundant neighbour one base away suggests this may be a read error. This rearrangement joins TRBV7-8 to TRBJ2-1, with D uncertain. Germline V gives CDR1 SGHVS, CDR2 FQNEAQ. The CDR3 has 15 residues. CDR3 DNA sequence: TGTGCCAGCAGCTTAGTGGATTTTTCTTACAATGAGCACTTCTTC. This gives the protein CASSLVDFSYNEHFF.

This clonotype was counted a few times. The genes are TRBV4-3 and TRBJ2-6; D is tentatively TRBD1 or TRBD2 (5 bases each). Germline V lookup: CDR1 LGHNA, CDR2 YSLEER. Deletions cut 2 bases from V and 7 bases from J, with 9 bases between. CDR3 length: 14 amino acids. The CDR3 sequence is CASSQIGGANVLTF. CDR3 nucleotide sequence: TGCGCCAGCAGCCAAATTGGGGGAGCCAACGTCCTGACTTTC.

There are a few counts of this clonotype. Because it lacks the conserved phenylalanine or tryptophan at the end, this CDR3 is likely a read error. The chain has TRBV6-6 and TRBJ1-1; TRBD1 aligns across 8 bases. The CDR3 runs to 13 residues. Germline values: CDR1 MNHNY, CDR2 SVGAGI (reference sequence). Here the CDR3 DNA reads TGCGCCAGCAGCACAGGGGGGGCTACTGAAGCTTTCTAT. Translated, it gives CASSTGGATEAFY.

Concerning this clonotype: Since no conserved phenylalanine or tryptophan closes the CDR3, a read error is the likely cause. V usage is TRBV6-1 and J usage is TRBJ2-7, with 8 bases identical to TRBD2. CDR3 size: 17 residues. Germline CDR1 and CDR2: MNHNS and SASEGT. The CDR3 spells CASSEGASGGNVYGQYL. The CDR3 DNA is TGTGCCAGCAGTGAAGGGGCCAGCGGGGGTAACGTGTACGGGCAGTACCTC.

Of note for this clonotype: The junction differs from germline at one of its ends, possibly a read error. The J gene is TRBJ1-5, the V gene TRBV6-6; weak D call: TRBD1 (6 bases). CDR1 is MNHNY, CDR2 SVGAGI, per germline (reference sequence). CDR3 length: 16 residues. CDR3 amino acids: CASSSTRGRGNQPQHF. The CDR3 DNA follows: TGTGCCAGCAGCTCCACGAGGGGGAGAGGCAATCAGCCCCAGCATTTC.

This clonotype has only a few counts. The junction departs from germline at one end; a sequencing error may be responsible. This chain uses TRBV6-1 with TRBJ2-5; D is possibly TRBD1 (6 bases). Per the germline V gene, CDR1 is MNHNS and CDR2 is SASEGT. The CDR3 has 15 amino acids. The CDR3 sequence is CASRYWTDSQETQYF. The CDR3 nucleotides read TGTGCCAGCAGGTACTGGACAGACAGTCAGGAGACCCAGTATTTC.